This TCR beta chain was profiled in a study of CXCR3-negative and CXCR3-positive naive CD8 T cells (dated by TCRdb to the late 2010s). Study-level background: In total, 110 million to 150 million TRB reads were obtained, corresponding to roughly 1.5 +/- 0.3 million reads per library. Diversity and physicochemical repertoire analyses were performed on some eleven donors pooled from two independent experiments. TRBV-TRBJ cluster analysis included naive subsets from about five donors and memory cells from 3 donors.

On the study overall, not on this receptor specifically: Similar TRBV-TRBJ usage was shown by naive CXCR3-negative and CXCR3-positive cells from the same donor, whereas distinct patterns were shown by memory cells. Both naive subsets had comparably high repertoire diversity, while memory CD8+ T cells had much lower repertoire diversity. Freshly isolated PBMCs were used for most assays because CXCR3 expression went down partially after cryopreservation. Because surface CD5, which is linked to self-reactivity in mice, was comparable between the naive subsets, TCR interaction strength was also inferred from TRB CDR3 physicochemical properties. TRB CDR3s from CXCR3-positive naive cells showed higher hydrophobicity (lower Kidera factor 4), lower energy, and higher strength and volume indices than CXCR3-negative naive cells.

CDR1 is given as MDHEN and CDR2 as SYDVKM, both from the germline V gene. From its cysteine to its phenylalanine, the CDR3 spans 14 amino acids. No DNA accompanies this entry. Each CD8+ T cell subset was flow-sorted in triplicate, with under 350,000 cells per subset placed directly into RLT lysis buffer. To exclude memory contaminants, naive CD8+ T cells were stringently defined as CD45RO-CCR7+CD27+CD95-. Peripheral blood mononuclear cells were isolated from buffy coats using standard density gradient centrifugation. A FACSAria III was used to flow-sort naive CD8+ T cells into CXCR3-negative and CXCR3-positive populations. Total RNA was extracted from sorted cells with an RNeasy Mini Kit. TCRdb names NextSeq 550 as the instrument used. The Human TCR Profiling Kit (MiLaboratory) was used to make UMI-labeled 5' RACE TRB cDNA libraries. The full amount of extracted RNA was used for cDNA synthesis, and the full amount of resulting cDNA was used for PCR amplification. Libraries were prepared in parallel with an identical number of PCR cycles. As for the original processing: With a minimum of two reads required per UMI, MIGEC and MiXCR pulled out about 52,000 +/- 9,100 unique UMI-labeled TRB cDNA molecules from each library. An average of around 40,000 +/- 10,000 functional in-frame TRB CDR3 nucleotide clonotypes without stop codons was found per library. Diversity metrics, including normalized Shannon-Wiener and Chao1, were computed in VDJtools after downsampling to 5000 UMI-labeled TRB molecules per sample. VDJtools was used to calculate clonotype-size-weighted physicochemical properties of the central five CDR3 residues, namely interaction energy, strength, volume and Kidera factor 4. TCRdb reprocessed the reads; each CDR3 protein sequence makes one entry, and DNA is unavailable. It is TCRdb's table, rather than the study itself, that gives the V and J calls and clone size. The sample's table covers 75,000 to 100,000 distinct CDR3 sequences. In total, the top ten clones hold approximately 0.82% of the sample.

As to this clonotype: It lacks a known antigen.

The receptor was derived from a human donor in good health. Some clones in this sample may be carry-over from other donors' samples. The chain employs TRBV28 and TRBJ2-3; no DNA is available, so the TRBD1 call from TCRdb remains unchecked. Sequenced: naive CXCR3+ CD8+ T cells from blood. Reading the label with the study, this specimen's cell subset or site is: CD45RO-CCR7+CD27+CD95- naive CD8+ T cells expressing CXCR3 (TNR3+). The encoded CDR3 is CASSPDRSTDTQYF.